The clone carrying this TCR beta chain has more than one count but fewer than ten. This specimen comes from a study of response to subunit inactivated influenza vaccine. TCRdb fed the RT-PCR reads into MiXCR, producing one record per CDR3 protein. The sample lists about 570,000 distinct CDR3 sequences, roughly 10% occurring once. Separately, the same data were catalogued under a study of T cells expressing NK-cell markers. That study reports: Researchers built TCR beta cDNA using 5'RACE template switching with UMIs. Top CD8+ clonotypes included the dominant CD3+CD56+NKG2C+ clonotypes in several donors.

The TCR comes from a man between 50 and 59 years old who received an inactivated influenza vaccine. The specimen was PBMCs from blood, collected on the day of vaccination.

The CDR3 coding sequence is TGTGCCAGCCAAAGGGACATCAACTTTAATCAGCCCCAGCATTTT. Translating gives CASQRDINFNQPQHF. The chain recombines TRBV19 with TRBJ1-5, with D possibly being TRBD1 (6 bases). This CDR3 is 15 amino acids long. Per the germline V gene, CDR1 is LNHDA and CDR2 is SQIVND (reference sequence). V shed 9 bases and J shed 4 bases, with 19 bases lying between them.